This T cell receptor beta chain emerged from a study of T cells in localized non-small cell lung cancer. This table comes from immunoSEQ multiplex PCR, and its TCRdb copy is limited to in-frame clones, with some not included. The repertoire holds 24,000 or so clones, 86% seen once, with approximately 14% in the top ten. The CDR3 is made up of 15 amino acids. The V end lost 6 bases, the J end lost 1 base, and 15 bases lay between the germline ends. Germline values: CDR1 SEHNR, CDR2 FQNEAQ (reference sequence). This clone has only a few counts. Its antigen is as yet unknown. Overall study findings and caveats: There was higher T cell clonality in uninvolved adjacent lung than in tumor, and it was highest there. Adjacent lung exhibited a median of about 57 among the 100 most abundant tumor clones.

Sequencing was performed on peripheral blood, taken before any cancer treatment. The rearrangement uses TRBV7-9 and TRBJ1-1; D gene uncertain. The origin of this receptor is a female donor of 60 years or more with stage I lung adenocarcinoma. The chain's CDR3 is CASSLTGVRNTEAFF. DNA of the CDR3: TGTGCCAGCAGTCTGACCGGGGTAAGGAACACTGAAGCTTTCTTT.